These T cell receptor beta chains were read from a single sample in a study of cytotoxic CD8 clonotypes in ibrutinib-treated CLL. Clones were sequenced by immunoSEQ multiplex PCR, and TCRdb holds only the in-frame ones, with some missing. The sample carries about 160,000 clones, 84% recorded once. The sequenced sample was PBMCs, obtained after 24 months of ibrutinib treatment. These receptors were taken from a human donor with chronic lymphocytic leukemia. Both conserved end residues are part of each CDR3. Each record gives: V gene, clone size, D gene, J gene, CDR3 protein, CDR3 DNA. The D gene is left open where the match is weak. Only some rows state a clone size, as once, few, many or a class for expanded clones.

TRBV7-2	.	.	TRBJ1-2	CASSFLTRGGYTF	TGTGCCAGCAGCTTTTTGACCCGAGGGGGCTACACCTTC
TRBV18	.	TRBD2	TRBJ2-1	CASSPLAGDYNEQFF	TGTGCCAGCTCACCACTGGCGGGGGATTACAATGAGCAGTTCTTC
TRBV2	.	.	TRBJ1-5	CASSDRAPQAQHF	TGTGCCAGCAGTGACAGGGCTCCCCAAGCCCAGCATTTT
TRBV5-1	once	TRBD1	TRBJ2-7	CASGYGTGDQEQYF	TGCGCCAGCGGCTATGGGACAGGGGATCAGGAGCAGTACTTC
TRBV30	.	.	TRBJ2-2	CAWSVLRARPGELFF	TGTGCCTGGAGTGTACTCCGAGCGAGACCCGGGGAGCTGTTTTTT
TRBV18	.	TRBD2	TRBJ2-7	CASSSTSGLSYEQYF	TGTGCCAGCTCATCAACTAGCGGGCTCTCCTACGAGCAGTACTTC
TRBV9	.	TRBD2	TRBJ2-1	CASSPRLAGGSSHNEQFF	TGTGCCAGCAGCCCCCGACTAGCGGGGGGTTCCTCCCACAATGAGCAGTTCTTC
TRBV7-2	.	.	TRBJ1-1	CASSFRNTEAFF	TGTGCCAGCAGCTTTAGGAACACTGAAGCTTTCTTT
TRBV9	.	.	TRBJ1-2	CASSVERSNYGYTF	TGTGCCAGCAGCGTAGAACGGAGTAACTATGGCTACACCTTC
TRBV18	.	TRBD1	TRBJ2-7	CASSPWDRDYGKQYF	TGTGCCAGCTCACCATGGGACAGAGACTACGGGAAGCAGTACTTC
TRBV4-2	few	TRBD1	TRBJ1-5	CASSQIDRARQNQPQHF	TGTGCCAGCAGCCAGATTGACAGGGCGAGACAAAATCAGCCCCAGCATTTT
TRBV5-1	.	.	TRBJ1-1	CASSSQWGATTEAFF	TGCGCCAGCAGCTCTCAATGGGGGGCGACCACTGAAGCTTTCTTT
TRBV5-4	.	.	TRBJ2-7	CASSFTAGRQPEQYF	TGTGCCAGCAGCTTCACGGCAGGGAGACAACCCGAGCAGTACTTC
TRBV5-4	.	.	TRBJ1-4	CASSKRAAATNEKLFF	TGTGCCAGCAGCAAGCGGGCCGCGGCAACTAATGAAAAACTGTTTTTT